This TCR beta chain derives from a study of vaccination and CD4 T cells after COVID-19. The CDR3 is 14 amino acids. The germline CDR1 and CDR2 sequences are LNHDA and SQIVND (reference sequence). V gave up 1 base and J gave up 5 bases, with 11 bases separating them. With regard to this clonotype: Its antigen is unknown.

The study sequenced cultured CD4+ T cell DNA using the Oncomine TCR Beta short-read assay. Using its own MiXCR run on the PCR reads, TCRdb lists one record per CDR3 protein. The profile covers roughly 23,000 distinct CDR3 sequences, with approximately 67% appearing a single time and about a fifth taken by the ten largest. As for treatment: approximately 9-day PBMC culture with coronavirus spike peptide pools or control peptides (ViraFEST assay). Prior SARS-CoV-2 infection was absent in healthy vaccine recipients, which was shown by nucleocapsid antibodies that were negative before and after vaccination.

The input for sequencing was CD4+ T cells from blood, cultured in vitro, taken after SARS-CoV-2 vaccination. The J gene is TRBJ1-2, the V gene TRBV19, with D unclear. The TCR sequence derives from a human donor who received a COVID-19 vaccine. The CDR3 region is CASSIGAETYGYTF. CDR3 in DNA: TGTGCCAGTAGTATAGGCGCGGAAACTTATGGCTACACCTTC. Filled out from reference TRBV19 and TRBJ1-2, the complete variable domain reads DGGITQSPKYLFRKEGQNVTLSCEQNLNHDAMYWYRQDPGQGLRLIYYSQIVNDFQKGDIAEGYSVSREKKESFPLTVTSAQKNPTAFYLCASSIGAETYGYTFGSGTRLTVV.